The 22 T cell receptor beta chains presented below share a single source sample, sequenced in a study of CXCR3-negative and CXCR3-positive naive CD8 T cells. UMI-labeled 5' RACE yielded the TRB cDNA libraries. With the 5' RACE reads reprocessed, TCRdb shows one record per CDR3 protein and no DNA. The sample has around 50,000 distinct CDR3 sequences; the top ten hold 20% to 25%. What was sequenced was memory CD8+ T cells from blood. These receptors were taken from a human donor in good health. Some clones in this sample may be carry-over from other donors' samples.

V gene TRBV4-1 combines with J gene TRBJ1-5. The CDR3 covers 15 residues. Germline CDR1 MGHRA, CDR2 YSYEKL. The CDR3 sequence is CASSQEGGGNQPQHF.

V is TRBV4-3 and J is TRBJ1-2; the TRBD1 assignment by TCRdb is unverifiable without DNA. CDR3 length equals 16 residues. CDR1 is LGHNA, CDR2 YSLEER, per germline. CDR3 protein: CASSQARTPSFYGYTF.

This rearrangement joins TRBV2 to TRBJ2-5; absent DNA, TCRdb's TRBD1 call cannot be checked. CDR1 SNHLY and CDR2 FYNNEI come from the germline V gene. This CDR3 contains 17 residues. The chain's CDR3 is CASELRDRSSLQETQYF.

This rearrangement joins TRBV9 to TRBJ2-1. Germline V gene data show CDR1 as SGDLS and CDR2 as YYNGEE. CDR3 length: 12 amino acids. CDR3 sequence reads: CASSVMSNEQFF.

J is TRBJ2-1 and V is TRBV3-1; the D gene TCRdb calls, TRBD1, cannot be checked with no DNA. The germline gives CDR1 LGHDT, CDR2 YNNKEL (reference sequence). The CDR3 sequence is 16 residues long. The CDR3 loop is CASSRQGANPHNEQFF.

This chain joins TRBV2 and TRBJ2-3; the TRBD2 assignment by TCRdb is unverifiable without DNA. The CDR3 is 14 residues long. Germline CDR1 SNHLY, CDR2 FYNNEI. CDR3 sequence: CASRPAGEADTQYF.

The J gene is TRBJ1-2, the V gene TRBV23-1; with no DNA, the TCRdb D assignment of TRBD1 cannot be verified. TRBV23-1 is an open reading frame whose function is uncertain. CDR3 size: 18 residues. The CDR3 is CASSQNPPEGPGYYGYTF.

The chain has TRBV6-5 and TRBJ2-6. The CDR3 spans 15 residues. Looked up from germline, CDR1 is MNHEY and CDR2 is SVGAGI. The CDR3 spells CASSQAVSGANVLTF.

The rearrangement uses TRBV10-2 and TRBJ1-5; with no DNA, the TCRdb D assignment of TRBD1 cannot be verified. Germline V lookup: CDR1 WSHSY, CDR2 SAAADI. The CDR3 consists of 15 residues. CDR3 residues: CASSPGSGGSQPQHF.

This CDR3 is CASRPPSTDQPQHF. The chain employs TRBV6-5 and TRBJ1-5; the D call from TCRdb, TRBD1, cannot be confirmed without DNA. Germline V lookup: CDR1 MNHEY, CDR2 SVGAGI. The CDR3 spans 14 residues.

This sequence joins TRBV5-1 and TRBJ2-7. CDR3 length equals 13 residues. Germline CDR1 reads SGHRS; CDR2 reads YFSETQ. CDR3 in amino acids: CASSLDESYEQYF.

The chain is built from TRBV7-6 and TRBJ1-6. This CDR3 has 15 residues. Germline V gene data show CDR1 as SGHVS and CDR2 as FNYEAQ. This chain's CDR3 is CASSQTTNSGSPLHF.

The chain links TRBV5-1 to TRBJ2-5; TCRdb reports TRBD2, a call that lacks DNA to check it against. The CDR3 runs to 16 residues. CDR1 is SGHRS, CDR2 YFSETQ, per germline. The CDR3 loop is CASSLALAASEETQYF. Using reference TRBV5-1 and TRBJ2-5 for the parts outside the CDR3, the full variable domain is KAGVTQTPRYLIKTRGQQVTLSCSPISGHRSVSWYQQTPGQGLQFLFEYFSETQRNKGNFPGRFSGRQFSNSRSEMNVSTLELGDSALYLCASSLALAASEETQYFGPGTRLLVL.

The chain links TRBV5-6 to TRBJ2-7; TCRdb picks TRBD2, but there is no DNA to check that call. Looked up from germline, CDR1 is SGHDT and CDR2 is YYEEEE. The CDR3 is 18 residues long. Here the CDR3 reads CASSSEGLAPLLRYEQYF.

V and J are TRBV7-9 and TRBJ2-1; as DNA is missing, the TRBD1 call by TCRdb cannot be tested. This CDR3 spans 11 amino acids. The germline gives CDR1 SEHNR, CDR2 FQNEAQ (reference sequence). CDR3 region: CASSPGDEQFF. The variable domain in full, with the rest retrieved from reference TRBV7-9 and TRBJ2-1, is DTGVSQNPRHKITKRGQNVTFRCDPISEHNRLYWYRQTLGQGPEFLTYFQNEAQLEKSRLLSDRFSAERPKGSFSTLEIQRTEQGDSAMYLCASSPGDEQFFGPGTRLTVL.

The genes are TRBV12-3 or TRBV12-4 and TRBJ1-1; with no DNA, the TCRdb D assignment of TRBD1 cannot be verified. The CDR3 covers 12 residues. This CDR3 is CASSFLGAEAFF.

This chain connects TRBV4-3 to TRBJ2-2; the D call of TRBD1 rests on TCRdb alone, since no DNA is present to check it. This CDR3 region has 13 residues. Germline V gives CDR1 LGHNA, CDR2 YSLEER. The CDR3 sequence is CASSQGGVGELFF.

The J gene is TRBJ2-7, the V gene TRBV10-3. Germline values: CDR1 ENHRY, CDR2 SYGVKD. CDR3 length: 14 residues. CDR3 sequence: CAISESPSSYEQYF.

The chain carries TRBV15 and TRBJ1-2. Germline V gene sequence: CDR1 LNHNV, CDR2 YYDKDF (reference sequence). The CDR3 length is 13 residues. CDR3: CATSRDTGDGYTF.

The gene calls are TRBV7-9 and TRBJ2-3; TCRdb reports TRBD2, a call that lacks DNA to check it against. The germline gives CDR1 SEHNR, CDR2 FQNEAQ (reference sequence). The CDR3 length is 15 residues. CDR3 loop: CASSSFSGITDTQYF. The complete variable domain, with remaining parts taken from reference TRBV7-9 and TRBJ2-3, reads DTGVSQNPRHKITKRGQNVTFRCDPISEHNRLYWYRQTLGQGPEFLTYFQNEAQLEKSRLLSDRFSAERPKGSFSTLEIQRTEQGDSAMYLCASSSFSGITDTQYFGPGTRLTVL.

The chain is built from TRBV4-3 and TRBJ2-1; TCRdb proposes TRBD2, but this gene call is untestable without DNA. CDR1 is LGHNA, CDR2 YSLEER, per germline. The CDR3 has 18 amino acids. CDR3 sequence: CASSQVREIPPSYNEQFF.

The CDR3 loop is CASSEWEDPEAFF. The rearrangement uses TRBV25-1 and TRBJ1-1. This CDR3 is built from 13 residues. Germline lookup yields CDR1 MGHDK and CDR2 SYGVNS.